A selection of T cell receptor beta chains follows, all from one sample in a study of shared clonotypes between healthy human individuals. Some clones are missing from TCRdb's copy, which holds only in-frame ones; the method was immunoSEQ multiplex PCR. The data hold roughly 2,500,000 clones, with approximately 93% observed a single time. Sequencing was performed on naive CD4+ T cells from PBMCs. These receptors all stem from a man between 18 and 29 years old in good health. Some clones in this sample may be carry-over from other donors' samples. CDR3s include the opening cysteine and the closing phenylalanine or tryptophan. A D gene is named only where the DNA matches it firmly. Not every row has a clone size; where given, it reads once, few, many or a size class.

cdr3_nt,cdr3_aa,j_call,v_call,clone_size,cdr3_length,d_call
TGTGCCAGCAGCTTAGGGACTAGATACGAGCAGTTCTTC,CASSLGTRYEQFF,TRBJ2-1,TRBV7-2,-,13,TRBD2
TGTGCCAGCAGCTTAGCCATCAACACCGGGGAGCTGTTTTTT,CASSLAINTGELFF,TRBJ2-2,TRBV7-2,-,14,-
TGTGCCAGCAACCGGGACGGACTATACGAGCAGTACTTC,CASNRDGLYEQYF,TRBJ2-7,TRBV5-4,-,13,-
TGTGCCAGCAGGGGGGACAGGGGAGGCACCGGGGAGCTGTTTTTT,CASRGDRGGTGELFF,TRBJ2-2,TRBV2,few,15,TRBD1
TGTGCCAGCAGACTTGGACTAGCGGTAGACAATGAGCAGTTCTTC,CASRLGLAVDNEQFF,TRBJ2-1,TRBV4-2,-,15,TRBD2
TGTGCCAGCGGCGGGACTTCCACAGATACGCAGTATTTT,CASGGTSTDTQYF,TRBJ2-3,TRBV6-5,-,13,-
TGTGCCAGTAGTGTCGGAACGGGGGCGCGTGATCTCTACGAGCAGTACTTC,CASSVGTGARDLYEQYF,TRBJ2-7,TRBV19,-,17,-
TGCGCCAGCAGCTCGCAAGGACAGGGCATTTATTCACCCCTCCACTTT,CASSSQGQGIYSPLHF,TRBJ1-6,TRBV5-1,once,16,TRBD1
TGTGCCAGCAGTCCCGGGACTACTCCCACCTACGAGCAGTACTTC,CASSPGTTPTYEQYF,TRBJ2-7,TRBV28,once,15,TRBD2
TGTGCCAGTAGTATATGGGGGGCATCCCCCTACGAGCAGTACTTC,CASSIWGASPYEQYF,TRBJ2-7,TRBV19,-,15,-
TGTGCCAGCAGCTTTCAGACAGGGGACCAGCAGTTCTTC,CASSFQTGDQQFF,TRBJ2-1,TRBV7-2,-,13,TRBD1
TGTGCCAGCAGTGCCCCCGGGGCGCCAGCCTATGGCTACACCTTC,CASSAPGAPAYGYTF,TRBJ1-2,TRBV28,-,15,-
TGTGCCTGGAGTCTACTAGCGGGATGGGTAGAGACCCAGTACTTC,CAWSLLAGWVETQYF,TRBJ2-5,TRBV30,-,15,TRBD2
TGCGCCAGCAGCCAAGGACCACTACAGGGGTCCTACAATGAGCAGTTCTTC,CASSQGPLQGSYNEQFF,TRBJ2-1,TRBV4-1,-,17,TRBD1
TGTGCCAGCAAGCAGGCGAACACCGGGGAGCTGTTTTTT,CASKQANTGELFF,TRBJ2-2,TRBV28,once,13,-
TGCGCCAGCAGCTTGAGGGAGGGGCCGGGACTTGAGCAGTTCTTC,CASSLREGPGLEQFF,TRBJ2-1,TRBV5-1,-,15,TRBD2
TGTGCCAGCAGTGAATTGCCGAGGACCGGGGGGACCCAGTACTTC,CASSELPRTGGTQYF,TRBJ2-5,TRBV6-1,-,15,-
TGTGCCAGTAGTACGGCCGGGACGAGTAACTACGAGCAGTACTTC,CASSTAGTSNYEQYF,TRBJ2-7,TRBV19,-,15,-
TGTGCCAGCTCACCCCTAGCGGGTGCGGAGACCCAGTACTTC,CASSPLAGAETQYF,TRBJ2-5,TRBV18,-,14,TRBD2
TGTGCCAGCACCTCGTTTTTGGTTTCAACCTTC,CASTSFLVSTF,TRBJ1-2,TRBV28,-,11,-
TGTGCCAGCAGCGCCGGGCTATGGGAGAGGAATGAGCAGTTCTTC,CASSAGLWERNEQFF,TRBJ2-1,TRBV6-6,-,15,-
TGTGCTAGTGGTTCCCCTAACACTGAAGCTTTCTTT,CASGSPNTEAFF,TRBJ1-1,TRBV12-5,-,12,-
TGTGCCAGCAGTGAACAGAAGAACACTGAAGCTTTCTTT,CASSEQKNTEAFF,TRBJ1-1,TRBV6-1,few,13,-
TGTGCCAGCAACCTCGACAGGGGGCAGGGCTATGGCTACACCTTC,CASNLDRGQGYGYTF,TRBJ1-2,TRBV6-1,-,15,TRBD1
TGTGCCAGCAGTTACTCCGGACCGCGCACAGATACGCAGTATTTT,CASSYSGPRTDTQYF,TRBJ2-3,TRBV6-5,-,15,-
TGTGCCAGCAGCCCCCAGGCAGGGGTGAGAAACACCATATATTTT,CASSPQAGVRNTIYF,TRBJ1-3,TRBV5-8,-,15,-
TGCGCCAGCAGCCTACTGGGCCAGGGGCCCAACACTGAAGCTTTCTTT,CASSLLGQGPNTEAFF,TRBJ1-1,TRBV5-1,-,16,-
TGCAGCGACCGAGGAGTCTATGGCTACACCTTC,CSDRGVYGYTF,TRBJ1-2,TRBV29-1,-,11,-
TGTGCCAGCACCCATGGACTAGTAGCTAACACCGGGGAGCTGTTTTTT,CASTHGLVANTGELFF,TRBJ2-2,TRBV7-9,-,16,TRBD2
TGTGCCAGCAGCCAAGAATACGGCCCGAGGGAGACCCAGTACTTC,CASSQEYGPRETQYF,TRBJ2-5,TRBV14,-,15,-
TGTGCCAGCACTCCGGGACAGGGGTTCTATGGCTACACCTTC,CASTPGQGFYGYTF,TRBJ1-2,TRBV19,-,14,TRBD1
TGTGCCAGCAGCGTAGCAGAGTTGGGGTACAATGAGCAGTTCTTC,CASSVAELGYNEQFF,TRBJ2-1,TRBV9,-,15,-
TGTGCCAGCAGCTCGCGGACTAGCGGGAGGGTAGGAAATGAGCAGTTCTTC,CASSSRTSGRVGNEQFF,TRBJ2-1,TRBV7-2,-,17,TRBD2
TGTGCCAGCAGCTCCGGGACTAGCCAACTCTACGAGCAGTACTTC,CASSSGTSQLYEQYF,TRBJ2-7,TRBV9,once,15,TRBD2
TGTGCCATCAGTGTCGGGGACAGGGGCACAGATACGCAGTATTTT,CAISVGDRGTDTQYF,TRBJ2-3,TRBV10-3,-,15,TRBD1
TGCGCCAGCAGCCCCGGGACTAGCGGGACCGAGACCCAGTACTTC,CASSPGTSGTETQYF,TRBJ2-5,TRBV5-1,-,15,TRBD2
TGTGCCAGCAGTTACGCGCAGGGTGCGGGAAACACCATATATTTT,CASSYAQGAGNTIYF,TRBJ1-3,TRBV6-6,-,15,-
TGTGCCAGCAGTTTCCGGCCGACGGGGGCGGCTGGGGCCAACGTCCTGACTTTC,CASSFRPTGAAGANVLTF,TRBJ2-6,TRBV27,-,18,-
TGTGCCAGCAGTTTAGGTTTCAAGGGTAACAATCAGCCCCAGCATTTT,CASSLGFKGNNQPQHF,TRBJ1-5,TRBV28,-,16,-
TGTGCCAGCAGCCCTGGGGACGTCAATGAGCAGTTCTTC,CASSPGDVNEQFF,TRBJ2-1,TRBV6-5,-,13,-
TGTGCCAGCAGCTTAATCTTCGGCGGGAGGACAGATACGCAGTATTTT,CASSLIFGGRTDTQYF,TRBJ2-3,TRBV7-3,-,16,TRBD2
TGTGCCAGCAGCGTAGCGGCCCGTTCAGAGACCCAGTACTTC,CASSVAARSETQYF,TRBJ2-5,TRBV9,-,14,-
TGTGCCAGCAGTGAAGATCGGCTTGGCTACACCTTC,CASSEDRLGYTF,TRBJ1-2,TRBV6-1,-,12,-
TGTGCCAGCAGCGTAGGGACTAGCGGGTCACCCTACGAGCAGTACTTC,CASSVGTSGSPYEQYF,TRBJ2-7,TRBV9,-,16,TRBD2
TGCAGCGCCGGACAGTCCAATGAGCAGTTCTTC,CSAGQSNEQFF,TRBJ2-1,TRBV29-1,-,11,-
TGTGCCAGCAGCTTAGACTGGTTTAGGACAGGCCAGAACACTGAAGCTTTCTTT,CASSLDWFRTGQNTEAFF,TRBJ1-1,TRBV11-2,once,18,TRBD1
TGTGCCAGCAGTGTGTTAAATGAGCAGTTCTTC,CASSVLNEQFF,TRBJ2-1,TRBV2,-,11,-
TGTGCCAGCAGCCGAACAAGCGGGAGGGCCTTCTACGAGCAGTACTTC,CASSRTSGRAFYEQYF,TRBJ2-7,TRBV5-4,-,16,TRBD2
TGTGCCAGCAGATCTTTAGGGGACAGGGGGTACTATGGCTACACCTTC,CASRSLGDRGYYGYTF,TRBJ1-2,TRBV28,-,16,TRBD1
TGCAGTGAACTAGCGGGATTTGAGCAGTTCTTC,CSELAGFEQFF,TRBJ2-1,TRBV20-1,-,11,TRBD2
TGTGCCAGCTCGAGGACAGGCTCTGAAGCTTTCTTT,CASSRTGSEAFF,TRBJ1-1,TRBV18,few,12,TRBD1
TGTGCCAGCAGTCAGAACTCTGGAAACACCATATATTTT,CASSQNSGNTIYF,TRBJ1-3,TRBV6-6,once,13,-
TGCGCCAGCAGATACGACAGGGACTCCTACAATGAGCAGTTCTTC,CASRYDRDSYNEQFF,TRBJ2-1,TRBV10-1,-,15,TRBD1
TGTGCCAGCAGCGCCGGAGTCTCCTACGAGCAGTACTTC,CASSAGVSYEQYF,TRBJ2-7,TRBV5-6,-,13,-
TGCGCCAGCAGACTGGGACTCCCAGTGTCCTACGAGCAGTACTTC,CASRLGLPVSYEQYF,TRBJ2-7,TRBV10-1,-,15,-
TGTGCCAGCAGCCAACTAGCGGGAAGGTACAATGAGCAGTTCTTC,CASSQLAGRYNEQFF,TRBJ2-1,TRBV7-2,-,15,TRBD2
TGTGCCAGCAGTGAACGGCAGGGTTGGATCAATGAGCAGTTCTTC,CASSERQGWINEQFF,TRBJ2-1,TRBV6-1,-,15,-
TGTGCCAGCAGCCCCGCCAACATAGCGGGCGAGTACTTC,CASSPANIAGEYF,TRBJ2-7,TRBV11-2,-,13,TRBD2
TGTGCCAGCAGCCAATGGGCTGAAGCTTTCTTT,CASSQWAEAFF,TRBJ1-1,TRBV16,-,11,-